Listed here are 20 T cell receptor beta chains from one sample, sequenced in a study of cytomegalovirus exposure and HLA in healthy donors. The PCR contained 60 Vbeta and 13 Jbeta primers. Data came from immunoSEQ multiplex PCR; TCRdb stores just in-frame clones and leaves some out. The sample yields 130,000 or so clones, about three quarters seen once. The specimen sequenced was PBMCs. The receptors were sampled from a man aged 25-45 years in good health and CMV-seronegative.

V gene TRBV27 combines with J gene TRBJ2-1, with D tentatively TRBD2 (7 bases). CDR1 MNHEY and CDR2 SMNVEV come from the germline V gene (reference sequence). This CDR3 is built from 15 residues. V lost 3 bases to trimming and J lost 5 bases, with 14 bases between them. CDR3 in amino acids: CASSLRGGRDNEQFF. The CDR3, as DNA: TGTGCCAGCAGTTTGAGGGGGGGCAGGGACAATGAGCAGTTCTTC.

The chain is built from TRBV5-1 and TRBJ2-6; D not certain. The V and J ends lost 2 bases and 0 bases respectively, with 9 bases between them. Germline CDR1 is SGHRS and CDR2 is YFSETQ. The CDR3 totals 16 residues. This CDR3 is CASSFPPSSGANVLTF. In DNA, the CDR3 is TGCGCCAGCAGCTTTCCCCCGAGCTCTGGGGCCAACGTCCTGACTTTC.

The chain uses TRBV30 and TRBJ2-7; 9 bases align to TRBD1. The V gene's germline CDR1 is GTSNPN and CDR2 SVGIG (reference sequence). The junction had 6 bases not matched to a gene; V was cut back by 3 bases and J by 0 bases. The CDR3 covers 15 residues. The CDR3 region is CAWRGETGGSYEQYF. The CDR3 nucleotides are TGTGCCTGGAGGGGAGAGACAGGGGGCTCCTACGAGCAGTACTTC.

The chain combines TRBV11-2 with TRBJ1-1, with D possibly matching TRBD1 (5 bases). Trimming stripped 1 base from V and 8 bases from J, with 11 bases between. In germline, CDR1 is SGHAT, CDR2 FQNNGV. This CDR3 spans 13 amino acids. The CDR3 coding sequence is TGTGCCAGCAGCTTAGGGAGAGACAGAGAAGCTTTCTTT. Its protein is CASSLGRDREAFF.

The chain couples TRBV19 to TRBJ1-2; no firm D call. Deletions cut 5 bases from V and 6 bases from J, with 10 bases between. The CDR3 is 12 residues long. Germline V gene sequence: CDR1 LNHDA, CDR2 SQIVND (reference sequence). This chain's CDR3 is CASSLDNNGYTF. The CDR3 DNA reads TGTGCCAGTAGTCTCGACAACAATGGCTACACCTTC.

This clone has more than one count but fewer than ten. The chain couples TRBV4-1 to TRBJ2-4; D possibly corresponds to TRBD1 (5 bases). V was cut by 1 base and J by 4 bases, with 20 bases left in between. Per germline, CDR1 MGHRA and CDR2 YSYEKL. The CDR3 contains 18 residues. In DNA form, the CDR3 reads TGCGCCAGCAGCCAAGGGCGGAGTTGGGGCAGGATAAAAAACATTCAGTACTTC. This translates into CASSQGRSWGRIKNIQYF.

About this clone itself: At one end, the junction sequence differs from germline, possibly due to a read error. Other DNA sequences in the same sample also yield this CDR3. This rearrangement joins TRBV5-1 to TRBJ1-1, with D unresolved. Looked up from germline, CDR1 is SGHRS and CDR2 is YFSETQ. There are 14 residues in the CDR3. CDR3 bases: TGCGCCAGCAGCTTGGGGACTCGGCCCACTGAGGCTTTCTTT. Its translation is CASSLGTRPTEAFF.

V and J are TRBV7-2 and TRBJ2-2, with D unclear. Germline lookup yields CDR1 SGHTA and CDR2 FQGNSA. With 1 base removed from V and 2 bases from J, the gap between germline ends came to 11 bases. The CDR3 length is 16 residues. The CDR3 region has the DNA TGTGCCAGCAGCTTAGTTGGAGCCTTAAACACCGGGGAGCTGTTTTTT. Its translation is CASSLVGALNTGELFF.

This clone showed up just once. The V call is TRBV6-5, the J call TRBJ1-1; 9 bases match TRBD1. The CDR3 has 14 amino acids. Trimming at V came to 6 bases and at J to 7 bases, leaving 9 bases not matched to a gene. Germline V lookup: CDR1 MNHEY, CDR2 SVGAGI. The CDR3 region has the DNA TGTGCCAGCAGGCTAGGACAGGGGAGCAGTGAAGCTTTCTTT. The encoded protein is CASRLGQGSSEAFF.

V gene TRBV18 combines with J gene TRBJ2-7; 7 bases are shared with TRBD1. Trimming at V came to 5 bases and at J to 5 bases, leaving 9 bases not matched to a gene. The CDR3 spans 14 residues. Germline V CDR1 and CDR2: KGHSH, LQKENI. The CDR3 sequence is CASSSTGIENEQYF. DNA for the CDR3: TGTGCCAGCTCATCGACAGGGATCGAGAACGAGCAGTACTTC.

V is TRBV7-2 and J is TRBJ2-7, with a weak D call TRBD1 (5 bases). CDR1 and CDR2 from the germline V gene are SGHTA and FQGNSA. V lost 2 bases and J 1 base, leaving 6 bases between the germline ends. This CDR3 has 13 amino acids. The chain's CDR3 is CASSLRQSYEQYF. CDR3 sequence (DNA): TGTGCCAGCAGCTTACGACAGTCCTACGAGCAGTACTTC.

V usage is TRBV4-1 and J usage is TRBJ2-7, with D possibly matching TRBD1 (7 bases). Germline lookup yields CDR1 MGHRA and CDR2 YSYEKL. Trimming removed 4 bases from V and 2 bases from J, with 18 bases in between. This CDR3 is built from 16 residues. The CDR3 DNA follows: TGCGCCAGCAGCCCTCAAGCAGGCAGGGGGGCCTACGAGCAGTACTTC. It codes for CASSPQAGRGAYEQYF.

The rearrangement joins TRBV9 to TRBJ2-5; D remains ambiguous. The CDR3 spans 11 residues. CDR1 is SGDLS and CDR2 is YYNGEE in the germline V gene. V lost 4 bases and J lost 5, with 6 bases in between. The CDR3 sequence is CASSTEETQYF. CDR3 sequence (DNA): TGTGCCAGCAGCACCGAGGAGACCCAGTACTTC.

In this sample, this clone turned up once. This chain connects TRBV10-1 to TRBJ2-6; unclear D gene. Germline V gene lookup returns CDR1 WNHNN and CDR2 SYGVQD (reference sequence). The CDR3 loop spans 15 amino acids. The V and J ends lost 3 bases and 1 base respectively, with 7 bases between them. The chain's CDR3 is CASSDGSSGANVLTF. CDR3 sequence (DNA): TGCGCCAGCAGTGATGGCTCGTCTGGGGCCAACGTCCTGACTTTC.

V and J are TRBV29-1 and TRBJ2-7; D is unresolved. Trimming left V 4 bases short and J 0 bases short, with 10 bases between. The CDR3 is 13 residues long. Per the germline V gene, CDR1 is SQVTM and CDR2 is ANQGSEA. CDR3 in amino acids: CSVGRLSSYEQYF. DNA for the CDR3: TGCAGCGTTGGGCGGCTGAGCTCCTACGAGCAGTACTTC.

This clone was seen only a few times. The chain combines TRBV15 with TRBJ1-4; 9 bases match TRBD1. CDR3 size: 16 residues. V shed 3 bases and J 7 bases; nucleotides not matched to a gene: 9. The germline V gene encodes CDR1 LNHNV and CDR2 YYDKDF (reference sequence). CDR3 sequence reads: CATSRRTGEGSEKLFF. CDR3 DNA: TGTGCCACCAGCAGGAGGACAGGGGAGGGGAGTGAAAAACTGTTTTTT.

This chain uses TRBV29-1 with TRBJ1-2; TRBD1 agrees at 7 bases. Per germline, CDR1 SQVTM and CDR2 ANQGSEA. This CDR3 spans 15 amino acids. J lost 6 bases, V lost 4 bases, and 14 bases had no gene match. As DNA, the CDR3 is TGCAGCGTTGTGACAGGGCGCGGGTTGACGGATGGCTACACCTTC. It translates to CSVVTGRGLTDGYTF.

The chain links TRBV5-8 to TRBJ1-3; 9 bases are a match to TRBD1. Trimming cost V 4 bases and J 0 bases; bases outside gene matches: 2. The germline gives CDR1 SGHTS, CDR2 YDEGEE. CDR3 length: 15 amino acids. The CDR3 reads CASSPGQGSGNTIYF. CDR3 in DNA: TGTGCCAGCAGCCCGGGACAGGGCTCTGGAAACACCATATATTTT.

The chain combines TRBV28 with TRBJ1-6; perhaps TRBD1 as D (5 bases). The CDR3 length is 14 residues. Germline CDR1 is MDHEN and CDR2 is SYDVKM. Between the trimmed V and J ends, which lost 2 bases and 5 bases, there was a span of 7 bases. CDR3 sequence reads: CASSLNRNNSPLHF. The CDR3, as DNA: TGTGCCAGCAGTTTAAACAGGAATAATTCACCCCTCCACTTT. Full variable domain (remainder filled in from reference TRBV28 and TRBJ1-6): DVKVTQSSRYLVKRTGEKVFLECVQDMDHENMFWYRQDPGLGLRLIYFSYDVKMKEKGDIPEGYSVSREKKERFSLILESASTNQTSMYLCASSLNRNNSPLHFGNGTRLTVT.

CDR3 sequence: CASSERRGRGVPDTQYF. CDR3 DNA: TGTGCCAGCAGTGAGCGTCGAGGGCGGGGGGTCCCAGATACGCAGTATTTT. The chain has TRBV25-1 and TRBJ2-3, with 8 bases aligning to TRBD2. The CDR3 loop spans 17 amino acids. V trimming: 3 bases; J trimming: 4 bases; junction bases outside the gene matches: 12. The germline CDR1 and CDR2 sequences are MGHDK and SYGVNS.